These T cell receptor beta chains were read from a single sample in a study of T cells in Graves' hyperthyroidism and ophthalmopathy. TCRdb re-called the multiplex PCR reads with MiXCR, one entry per CDR3 protein. Among about 680,000 distinct CDR3 sequences listed, roughly a third were seen once. Material: blood. These receptors were collected from a woman aged 40 to 50 with Graves' hyperthyroidism. Each CDR3 is given with its conserved first and last residue. Each record gives: clone size, D gene, J gene, V gene, CDR3 DNA, CDR3 protein. The D gene is left open where the match is weak. Clone sizes are given selectively: once, few, many, or a class where the clone is expanded.

abundance: few
d_gene: TRBD1
j_gene: TRBJ1-2
v_gene: TRBV4-2
CDR3nt: TGTGCCAGCAGCCGGGTGGACAGGGGGCATGGCTACACCTTC
CDR3aa: CASSRVDRGHGYTF

abundance: -
d_gene: TRBD1
j_gene: TRBJ2-6
v_gene: TRBV20-1
CDR3nt: TGCAGTGCTATTTGGACAGGCTCTTCGTCTGGGGCCAACGTCCTGACTTTC
CDR3aa: CSAIWTGSSSGANVLTF

abundance: few
d_gene: -
j_gene: TRBJ2-5
v_gene: TRBV6-5
CDR3nt: TGTGCCAGCAGTTACGGGGGGGCTGAGACCCAGTACTTC
CDR3aa: CASSYGGAETQYF

abundance: -
d_gene: -
j_gene: TRBJ1-1
v_gene: TRBV7-9
CDR3nt: TGTGCCAGCAGCCCGACGACAGCGGAGAACACTGAAACTTTCTTT
CDR3aa: CASSPTTAENTETFF

abundance: many
d_gene: -
j_gene: TRBJ1-5
v_gene: TRBV2
CDR3nt: TGTGCCAGCAGTGAGGGTTTAGGGCCCAATCAGCCCCAGCATTTT
CDR3aa: CASSEGLGPNQPQHF

abundance: -
d_gene: TRBD1
j_gene: TRBJ2-7
v_gene: TRBV7-2
CDR3nt: TGTGCCAGCAGCCAGATACAGGGGGAGATTTACGAGCAGTACTTC
CDR3aa: CASSQIQGEIYEQYF

abundance: few
d_gene: -
j_gene: TRBJ2-7
v_gene: TRBV20-1
CDR3nt: TGCAGTGCTAGGGGGCCTAGCTCCTACGAGCAGTACTTC
CDR3aa: CSARGPSSYEQYF

abundance: -
d_gene: -
j_gene: TRBJ2-7
v_gene: TRBV29-1
CDR3nt: TGCAGCGCTGACCTGGGGGAAAGGCAGTACTTC
CDR3aa: CSADLGERQYF

abundance: -
d_gene: TRBD2
j_gene: TRBJ2-7
v_gene: TRBV2
CDR3nt: TGTGCCAGCAGTCTAGCGGGAGATCACGAGCAGTACTTC
CDR3aa: CASSLAGDHEQYF

abundance: once
d_gene: -
j_gene: TRBJ2-7
v_gene: TRBV27
CDR3nt: TGTGCCAGCAGTGGTTGGCCGAGGTACGAGCAGTACTTC
CDR3aa: CASSGWPRYEQYF

abundance: -
d_gene: TRBD1
j_gene: TRBJ2-2
v_gene: TRBV10-3
CDR3nt: TGTGCCATCAGTGAGAAAGTGGACAGGGACTTCGGGGAGCTGTTTTTT
CDR3aa: CAISEKVDRDFGELFF

abundance: many
d_gene: -
j_gene: TRBJ1-4
v_gene: TRBV20-1
CDR3nt: TGCAGTGCTAGAAAGGGAGGGGAAAAACTGTTTTTT
CDR3aa: CSARKGGEKLFF

abundance: few
d_gene: -
j_gene: TRBJ2-2
v_gene: TRBV10-3
CDR3nt: TGTGCCAGCAGTTACTCGAGAGGCCCCCGGGAGCTGTTTTTT
CDR3aa: CASSYSRGPRELFF

abundance: -
d_gene: -
j_gene: TRBJ1-1
v_gene: TRBV5-1
CDR3nt: TGCGCCAGCAGCTTGCGTACCGAGGGGACTGAAGCTTTCTTT
CDR3aa: CASSLRTEGTEAFF

abundance: -
d_gene: TRBD2
j_gene: TRBJ2-1
v_gene: TRBV29-1
CDR3nt: TGCAGCGTTGGACCGGGACTAGCGGGATTTGAGCAGTTCTTC
CDR3aa: CSVGPGLAGFEQFF

abundance: -
d_gene: TRBD1
j_gene: TRBJ1-6
v_gene: TRBV10-3
CDR3nt: TGTGCCATCAGTGAGGACAGGGGAAGAGGGACACCCCTCCACTTT
CDR3aa: CAISEDRGRGTPLHF

abundance: -
d_gene: TRBD1
j_gene: TRBJ1-3
v_gene: TRBV13
CDR3nt: TGTGCCAGCAGCTCGGCCGGGACAGGGGGCTCGGGGGGAAACACCATATATTTT
CDR3aa: CASSSAGTGGSGGNTIYF

abundance: -
d_gene: -
j_gene: TRBJ2-7
v_gene: TRBV5-1
CDR3nt: TGCGCCAGCAGCTTGCAGGCCTCCGCGTACGAGCAGTACTTC
CDR3aa: CASSLQASAYEQYF

abundance: -
d_gene: TRBD1
j_gene: TRBJ1-5
v_gene: TRBV6-1
CDR3nt: TGTGCCAGCAGTGGACGGACAGGGGCGATCAATCAGCCCCAGCATTTT
CDR3aa: CASSGRTGAINQPQHF

abundance: many
d_gene: TRBD1
j_gene: TRBJ1-1
v_gene: TRBV15
CDR3nt: TGTGCCACCAGCAGAGATCGCAGGGGGGGTAGCACTGAAGCTTTCTTT
CDR3aa: CATSRDRRGGSTEAFF

abundance: few
d_gene: -
j_gene: TRBJ1-1
v_gene: TRBV5-1
CDR3nt: TGCGCCAGCAGCTTGGCTTCAATCACTGAAGCTTTCTTT
CDR3aa: CASSLASITEAFF

abundance: many
d_gene: TRBD1
j_gene: TRBJ1-4
v_gene: TRBV7-9
CDR3nt: TGTGCCAGCAGCCCGACAGGGGTTAAAAAACTGTTTTTT
CDR3aa: CASSPTGVKKLFF

abundance: many
d_gene: -
j_gene: TRBJ1-2
v_gene: TRBV12-3/TRBV12-4
CDR3nt: TGTGCCAGCACATTCGACCCCTATGGCTACACCTTC
CDR3aa: CASTFDPYGYTF

abundance: many
d_gene: TRBD1
j_gene: TRBJ1-6
v_gene: TRBV10-3
CDR3nt: TGTGCCATCCGGGACAGGGGTCAAGACTATAATTCACCCCTCCACTTT
CDR3aa: CAIRDRGQDYNSPLHF

abundance: -
d_gene: -
j_gene: TRBJ1-6
v_gene: TRBV7-8
CDR3nt: TGTGCCAGCAGCATGGTCCTGAATTCACCCCTCCACTTT
CDR3aa: CASSMVLNSPLHF

abundance: -
d_gene: -
j_gene: TRBJ2-6
v_gene: TRBV10-3
CDR3nt: TGTGCCATCAGTTACTATGGGGACAACTCTGGGGCCAACGTCCTGACTTTC
CDR3aa: CAISYYGDNSGANVLTF

abundance: -
d_gene: TRBD1
j_gene: TRBJ1-5
v_gene: TRBV20-1
CDR3nt: TGCAGTGCTTCTTCAAACAGGCAGGGGGGCAATCAGCCCCAGCATTTT
CDR3aa: CSASSNRQGGNQPQHF

abundance: -
d_gene: -
j_gene: TRBJ2-1
v_gene: TRBV2
CDR3nt: TGTGCCAGCAACGACGCTTACAATGAGCAGTTCTTC
CDR3aa: CASNDAYNEQFF

abundance: -
d_gene: -
j_gene: TRBJ2-7
v_gene: TRBV29-1
CDR3nt: TGCAGCGTTGCGGGGGTGGGAGAGCAGTACTTC
CDR3aa: CSVAGVGEQYF

abundance: -
d_gene: -
j_gene: TRBJ1-3
v_gene: TRBV13
CDR3nt: TGTGCCAGCAGCTTAGATGGGTGGACAACCTCTGGAAACACCATATATTTT
CDR3aa: CASSLDGWTTSGNTIYF

abundance: many
d_gene: TRBD2
j_gene: TRBJ2-5
v_gene: TRBV10-3
CDR3nt: TGTGCCATCGGCGAGGGGAGGGATAGAGAGACCCAGTACTTC
CDR3aa: CAIGEGRDRETQYF

abundance: few
d_gene: -
j_gene: TRBJ1-1
v_gene: TRBV19
CDR3nt: TGTGCCAGTAGTATTTGGGGGACCAATGAAGCTTTCTTT
CDR3aa: CASSIWGTNEAFF

abundance: -
d_gene: -
j_gene: TRBJ1-2
v_gene: TRBV20-1
CDR3nt: TGCAGTGCCGGGCGGGGAAACTATGGCTACACCTTC
CDR3aa: CSAGRGNYGYTF

abundance: many
d_gene: TRBD1
j_gene: TRBJ1-2
v_gene: TRBV29-1
CDR3nt: TGCAGCGTTTCTGGGGACAGCCTCTATGGCTACACCTTC
CDR3aa: CSVSGDSLYGYTF